This T cell receptor (beta chain) came from a study of blood T cell repertoires in COVID-19. Across the study: Samples taken during acute and convalescent COVID-19 were collected in the United States, Italy and Spain. T cells, B-cell-depleted T cells, or PBMCs provided the cDNA or gDNA that served as material.

As handled by the study authors: Amplifying reference gene primers gave estimates of nucleated cell counts. Assay used: immunoSEQ multiplex PCR; TCRdb lists only in-frame clones, some missing. V, J and clone size are those of that table, while D and trimming were read from the DNA. This table holds 300,000 to 350,000 clones, more than 75% found once. One Seattle source followed patients from active infection through their disease course. Sequencing was done on a sample of peripheral blood. The TCR was taken from a woman in her forties or fifties with COVID-19, enrolled during active disease.

CDR3 in amino acids: CASSLLGQGRFTGANVLTF. CDR3 sequence (DNA): TGTGCCAGCAGCCTACTCGGACAGGGGAGATTTACTGGGGCCAACGTCCTGACTTTC. The V and J genes are TRBV14 and TRBJ2-6; 9 nucleotides align to TRBD1. From germline, CDR1 is SGHDN and CDR2 FVKESK. V trimming: 4 bases; J trimming: 2 bases; junction bases outside the gene matches: 12. The CDR3 loop spans 19 amino acids.